Below are 7 T cell receptor beta chains sequenced from a single sample in a study of T-cell reconstitution after alpha-beta-depleted transplantation in children. Preparation of the TCRbeta library used unique molecular identifiers. A single record per CDR3 protein comes from TCRdb applying MiXCR to the PCR reads. This table holds about 340,000 distinct CDR3 sequences, about 14% found once. This specimen consisted of PBMCs, obtained from the stem cell graft. These receptors all come from a human donor who donated a stem cell graft to a child with Fanconi anemia.

This clonotype was seen just once. This sequence joins TRBV6-5 and TRBJ2-7; no reliable D call. With 2 bases removed from V and 2 bases from J, the gap between germline ends came to 10 bases. The CDR3 sequence is 14 residues long. Germline CDR1 is MNHEY and CDR2 is SVGAGI. The chain's CDR3 is CASSYVSLTYEQYF. CDR3 coding DNA: TGTGCCAGCAGTTACGTCAGTCTTACCTACGAGCAGTACTTC.

V is TRBV6-5 and J is TRBJ1-2; maybe TRBD1 (6 bases). Looked up from germline, CDR1 is MNHEY and CDR2 is SVGAGI. Between the trimmed V and J ends, which lost 0 bases and 2 bases, there was a span of 16 bases. The CDR3 runs to 17 residues. This CDR3 is CASSYSSGGSSNYGYTF. The DNA for the CDR3 is TGTGCCAGCAGTTACTCAAGTGGGGGCTCCTCAAACTATGGCTACACCTTC.

V is TRBV20-1 and J is TRBJ1-5; D unclear. Looked up from germline, CDR1 is DFQATT and CDR2 is SNEGSKA (reference sequence). The CDR3 runs to 14 residues. V lost 2 bases to trimming and J lost 0 bases, with 8 bases between them. CDR3 nucleotides: TGCAGTGCTAGAAAGGGTTATAGCAATCAGCCCCAGCATTTT. The encoded protein is CSARKGYSNQPQHF.

This CDR3 is CATSDSFPGEEETQYF. The CDR3 bases are TGTGCCACCAGTGATTCCTTCCCCGGAGAGGAAGAGACCCAGTACTTC. The J gene is TRBJ2-5, the V gene TRBV24-1; D call uncertain. Germline V gene sequence: CDR1 KGHDR, CDR2 SFDVKD. The CDR3 contains 16 residues. V was shortened by 2 bases and J by 3 bases, with 15 bases between the two germline ends.

In its sample, this clonotype was seen many times. The rearrangement joins TRBV5-1 to TRBJ1-1; a weak D match, TRBD1 (6 bases). From germline, CDR1 is SGHRS and CDR2 YFSETQ. Trimming took 0 bases from V and 9 from J, leaving 15 bases between them. This CDR3 is built from 14 residues. The DNA of the CDR3 is TGCGCCAGCAGCTTGGAGAACAGGGAACATCAAGCTTTCTTT. Protein sequence: CASSLENREHQAFF.

J is TRBJ1-1 and V is TRBV7-9, with D unclear. In germline, CDR1 is SEHNR, CDR2 FQNEAQ (reference sequence). With 5 bases removed from V and 3 bases from J, the gap between germline ends came to 16 bases. The CDR3 is made up of 15 amino acids. The CDR3 DNA is TGTGCCAGCAGCCCCATATCAGGCGGGGACACTGAAGCTTTCTTT. Amino acids: CASSPISGGDTEAFF.

This clonotype has more than one count but fewer than ten. The chain recombines TRBV12-3 or TRBV12-4 with TRBJ1-2; 7 bases map to TRBD1. With 6 bases clipped from V and 5 bases from J, the junction kept 6 bases outside the gene matches. CDR3 length: 13 amino acids. This CDR3 is CASSRGQKYGYTF. The CDR3 nucleotides read TGTGCCAGCAGCAGGGGACAGAAATATGGCTACACCTTC.